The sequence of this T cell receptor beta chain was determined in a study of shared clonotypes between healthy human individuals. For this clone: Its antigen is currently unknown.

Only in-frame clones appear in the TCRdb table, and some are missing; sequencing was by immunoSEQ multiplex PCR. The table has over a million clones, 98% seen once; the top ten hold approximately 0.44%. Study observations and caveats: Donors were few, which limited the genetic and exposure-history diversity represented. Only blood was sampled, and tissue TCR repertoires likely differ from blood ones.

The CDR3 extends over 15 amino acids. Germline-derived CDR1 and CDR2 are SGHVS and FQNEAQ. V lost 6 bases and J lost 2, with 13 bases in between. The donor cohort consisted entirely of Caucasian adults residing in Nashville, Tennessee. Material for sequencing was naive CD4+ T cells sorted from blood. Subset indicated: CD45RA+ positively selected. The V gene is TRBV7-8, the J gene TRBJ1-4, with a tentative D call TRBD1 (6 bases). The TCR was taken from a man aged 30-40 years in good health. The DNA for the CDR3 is TGTGCCAGCAGTATACAGGGTCGCACTAATGAAAAACTGTTTTTT. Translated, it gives CASSIQGRTNEKLFF.